The text below deals with one TCR beta chain. What it binds is not known. The sample is drawn from a study of T cell clones after liver transplantation. The wider study: Liver transplant recipients had immunosuppression withdrawal attempted within 2 years. Study-level findings and limits: Conclusions were preliminary, with small, heterogeneous patient groups. Graft donor-reactive T cells may have migrated into the graft rather than being deleted.

CD3+CD4+ and CD3+CD8+ cells were FACS-sorted from thawed unstimulated PBMCs. Looked up from germline, CDR1 is SGDLS and CDR2 is YYNGEE. The CDR3 consists of 16 residues. With V trimmed by 0 bases and J by 7 bases, 5 bases remained unmatched. Clones were read by immunoSEQ multiplex PCR, and TCRdb kept only the in-frame ones, dropping some. Here the sample spans about 75,000 clones, approximately 80% being singletons. The V gene is TRBV9, the J gene TRBJ2-1; 12 bases fit TRBD2. The sample here was CD4+ T cells from blood, taken around 50 months after liver transplant. The TCR sequence derives from a human patient who received a liver transplant. Some of the T cells may derive from the graft donor. The chain's CDR3 is CASSVVRTSGRNEQFF. As DNA, the CDR3 is TGTGCCAGCAGCGTAGTTCGAACTAGCGGGAGGAATGAGCAGTTCTTC.